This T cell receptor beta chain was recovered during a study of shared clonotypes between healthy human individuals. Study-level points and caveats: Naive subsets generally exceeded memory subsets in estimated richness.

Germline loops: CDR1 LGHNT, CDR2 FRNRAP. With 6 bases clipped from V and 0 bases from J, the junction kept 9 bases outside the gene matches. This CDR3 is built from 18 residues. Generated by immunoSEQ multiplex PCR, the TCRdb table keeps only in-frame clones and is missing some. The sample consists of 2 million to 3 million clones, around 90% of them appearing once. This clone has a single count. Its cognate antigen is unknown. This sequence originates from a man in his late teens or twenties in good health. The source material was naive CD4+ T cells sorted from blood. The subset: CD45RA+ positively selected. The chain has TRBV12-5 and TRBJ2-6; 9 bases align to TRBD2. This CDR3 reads CASGPYNSGSSGANVLTF. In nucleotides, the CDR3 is TGTGCTAGTGGCCCGTATAATAGCGGGAGCTCTGGGGCCAACGTCCTGACTTTC. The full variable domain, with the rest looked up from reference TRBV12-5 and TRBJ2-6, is DARVTQTPRHKVTEMGQEVTMRCQPILGHNTVFWYRQTMMQGLELLAYFRNRAPLDDSGMPKDRFSAEMPDATLATLKIQPSEPRDSAVYFCASGPYNSGSSGANVLTFGAGSRLTVL.